This T cell receptor beta chain was documented in a study of Ad26.COV2.S vaccination and SARS-CoV-2 variants. TCRdb's copy holds only in-frame clones and misses some; the assay was immunoSEQ multiplex PCR. The table lists around 100,000 clones, around 80% of them singletons. V was trimmed by 0 bases and J by 5 bases, leaving 17 bases between them. The CDR3 contains 17 residues. The receptor's source is a human donor who had recovered from COVID-19. This chain links TRBV6-7 with TRBJ1-5; TRBD1 is a possible D gene (5 bases). TRBV6-7 is identified as an open reading frame with a role that is uncertain. This sample comprised peripheral blood, obtained after recovery from COVID-19. The CDR3 DNA reads TGTGCCAGCAGTTACTCGACGGGACGGCGGGATGATCAGCCCCAGCATTTT. This sequence encodes CASSYSTGRRDDQPQHF.